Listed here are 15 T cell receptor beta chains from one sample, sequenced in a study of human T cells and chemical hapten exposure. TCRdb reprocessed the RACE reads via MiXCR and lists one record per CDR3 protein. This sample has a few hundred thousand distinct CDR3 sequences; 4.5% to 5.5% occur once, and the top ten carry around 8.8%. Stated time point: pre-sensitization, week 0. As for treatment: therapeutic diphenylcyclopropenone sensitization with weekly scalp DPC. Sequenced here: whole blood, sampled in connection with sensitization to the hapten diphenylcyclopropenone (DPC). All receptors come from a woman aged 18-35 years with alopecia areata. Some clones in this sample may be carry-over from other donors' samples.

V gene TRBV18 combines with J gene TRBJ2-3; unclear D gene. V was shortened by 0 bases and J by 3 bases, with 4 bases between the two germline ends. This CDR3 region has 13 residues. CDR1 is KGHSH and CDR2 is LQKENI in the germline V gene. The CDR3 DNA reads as TGTGCCAGCTCACCACCAGAAACAGATACGCAGTATTTT. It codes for CASSPPETDTQYF.

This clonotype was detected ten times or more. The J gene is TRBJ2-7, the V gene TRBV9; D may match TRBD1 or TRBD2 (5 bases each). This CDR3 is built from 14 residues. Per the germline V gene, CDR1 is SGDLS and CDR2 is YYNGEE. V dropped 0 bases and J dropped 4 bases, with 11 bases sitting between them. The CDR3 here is CASSVGVGVYEQYF. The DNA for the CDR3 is TGTGCCAGCAGCGTAGGGGTGGGGGTTTACGAGCAGTACTTC. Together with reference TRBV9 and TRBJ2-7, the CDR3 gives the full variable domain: DSGVTQTPKHLITATGQRVTLRCSPRSGDLSVYWYQQSLDQGLQFLIQYYNGEERAKGNILERFSAQQFPDLHSELNLSSLELGDSALYFCASSVGVGVYEQYFGPGTRLTVT.

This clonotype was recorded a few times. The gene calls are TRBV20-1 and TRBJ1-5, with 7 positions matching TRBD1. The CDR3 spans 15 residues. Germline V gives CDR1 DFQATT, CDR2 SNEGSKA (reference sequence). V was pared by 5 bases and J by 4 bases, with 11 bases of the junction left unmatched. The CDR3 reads CSAQQGSGFNQPQHF. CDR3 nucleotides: TGCAGTGCTCAACAGGGGAGTGGGTTTAATCAGCCCCAGCATTTT.

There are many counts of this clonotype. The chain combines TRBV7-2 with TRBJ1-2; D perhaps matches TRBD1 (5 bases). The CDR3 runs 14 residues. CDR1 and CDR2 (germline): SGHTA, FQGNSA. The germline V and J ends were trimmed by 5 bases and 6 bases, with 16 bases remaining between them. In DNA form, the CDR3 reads TGTGCCAGCAGCCGGCGCCAGGGACCGGATGGCTACACCTTC. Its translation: CASSRRQGPDGYTF.

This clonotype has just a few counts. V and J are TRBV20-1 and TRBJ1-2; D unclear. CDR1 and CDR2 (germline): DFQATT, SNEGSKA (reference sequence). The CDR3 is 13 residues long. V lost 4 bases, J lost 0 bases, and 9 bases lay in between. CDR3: CSAMTEANYGYTF. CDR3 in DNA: TGCAGTGCTATGACGGAAGCTAACTATGGCTACACCTTC.

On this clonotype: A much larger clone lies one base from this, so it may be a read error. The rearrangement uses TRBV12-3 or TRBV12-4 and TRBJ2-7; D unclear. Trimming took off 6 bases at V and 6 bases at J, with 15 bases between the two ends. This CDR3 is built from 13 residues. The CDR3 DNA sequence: TGTGCCAGCAGCACCCTATGGGCGAGCGAGCAGTACTTC. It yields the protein CASSTLWASEQYF.

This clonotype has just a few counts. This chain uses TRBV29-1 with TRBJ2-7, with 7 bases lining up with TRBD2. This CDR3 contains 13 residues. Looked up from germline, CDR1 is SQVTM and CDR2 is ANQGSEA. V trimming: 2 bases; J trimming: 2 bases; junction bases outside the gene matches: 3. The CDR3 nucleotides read TGCAGCGTTGAATTCCGGGGGGCCTACGAGCAGTACTTC. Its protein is CSVEFRGAYEQYF.

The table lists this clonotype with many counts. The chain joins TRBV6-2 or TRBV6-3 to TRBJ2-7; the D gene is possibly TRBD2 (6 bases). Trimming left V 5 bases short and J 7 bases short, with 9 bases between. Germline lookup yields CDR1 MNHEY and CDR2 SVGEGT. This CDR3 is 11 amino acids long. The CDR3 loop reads CASSHGREQYF. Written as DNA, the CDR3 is TGTGCCAGCAGTCACGGGAGAGAGCAGTACTTC.

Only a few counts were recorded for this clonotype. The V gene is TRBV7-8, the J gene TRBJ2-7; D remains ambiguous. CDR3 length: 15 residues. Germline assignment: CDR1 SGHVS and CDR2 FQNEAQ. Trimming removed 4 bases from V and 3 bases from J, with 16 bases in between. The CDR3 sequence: CASSYRSGSLYEQYF. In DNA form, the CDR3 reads TGTGCCAGCAGCTACCGTTCAGGCTCGCTCTACGAGCAGTACTTC.

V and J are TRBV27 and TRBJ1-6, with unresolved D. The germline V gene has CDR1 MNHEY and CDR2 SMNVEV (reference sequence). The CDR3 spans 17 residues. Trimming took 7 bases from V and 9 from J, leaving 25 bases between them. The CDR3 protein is CASTTGIGIGDSSPLHF. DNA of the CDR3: TGTGCCAGCACCACCGGGATAGGGATTGGGGATTCTTCACCCCTCCACTTT.

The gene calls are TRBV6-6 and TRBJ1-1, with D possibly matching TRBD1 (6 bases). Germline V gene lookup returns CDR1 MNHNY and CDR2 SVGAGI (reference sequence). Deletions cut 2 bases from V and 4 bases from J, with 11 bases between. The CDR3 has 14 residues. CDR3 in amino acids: CASSYERGATEAFF. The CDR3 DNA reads TGTGCCAGCAGTTACGAGCGGGGGGCCACTGAAGCTTTCTTT.

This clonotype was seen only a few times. CDR3 amino acids: CASGTLYEQYF. CDR3 DNA sequence: TGTGCCAGCGGAACACTGTACGAGCAGTACTTC. The rearrangement links TRBV6-5 to TRBJ2-7; D not resolved. Germline CDR1 reads MNHEY; CDR2 reads SVGAGI. The CDR3 has 11 amino acids. The V end was cut by 8 bases, the J end by 4 bases, with 9 bases between.

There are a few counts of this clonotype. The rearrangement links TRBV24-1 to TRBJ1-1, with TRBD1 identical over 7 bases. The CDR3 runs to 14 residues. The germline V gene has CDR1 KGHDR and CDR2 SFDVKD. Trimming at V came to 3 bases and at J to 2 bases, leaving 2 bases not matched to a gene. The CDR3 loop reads CATSDGTANTEAFF. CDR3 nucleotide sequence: TGTGCCACCAGTGATGGGACAGCAAACACTGAAGCTTTCTTT.

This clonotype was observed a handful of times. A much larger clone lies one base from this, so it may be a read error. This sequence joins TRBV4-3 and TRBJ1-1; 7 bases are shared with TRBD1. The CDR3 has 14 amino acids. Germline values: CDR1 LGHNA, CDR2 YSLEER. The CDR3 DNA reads TGCGCCAGCAGCCAAGATGTGATGGGACAGAAAGCTCTCTTT. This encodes CASSQDVMGQKALF.

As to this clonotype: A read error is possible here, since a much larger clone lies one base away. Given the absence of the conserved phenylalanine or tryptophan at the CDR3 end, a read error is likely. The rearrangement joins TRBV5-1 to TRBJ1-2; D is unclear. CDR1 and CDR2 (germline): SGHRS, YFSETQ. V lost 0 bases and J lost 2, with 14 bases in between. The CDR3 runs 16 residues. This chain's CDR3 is CASSLALGPINYGYTS. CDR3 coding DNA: TGCGCCAGCAGCTTGGCCCTGGGCCCTATCAACTATGGCTACACCTCC.